These T cell receptor beta chains were read from a single sample in a study of regulatory T cells in long-lasting Graves disease. TCRdb itself ran the multiplex PCR reads through MiXCR, one entry per CDR3 protein. The sample lists roughly 500,000 distinct CDR3 sequences, roughly 12% occurring once. These same records also appear under a second study, on T cells in Graves' hyperthyroidism and ophthalmopathy.

The sample consisted of peripheral blood mononuclear cells (PBMCs), taken at new diagnosis, from a patient treated with antithyroid drugs. Receptors originate from a man aged 25 to 45 with Graves disease. Both conserved end residues are trimmed from each CDR3. Each record gives: D gene, V gene, J gene, CDR3 protein. A D gene is named only where the DNA matches it firmly.

D gene: NA
V gene: TRBV19
J gene: TRBJ1-6
CDR3 protein: ASSETYGSPLH

D gene: TRBD1
V gene: TRBV5-6
J gene: TRBJ2-1
CDR3 protein: ASSSGTASYNEQF

D gene: TRBD1
V gene: TRBV11-2
J gene: TRBJ1-4
CDR3 protein: ASSQGVREKLF

D gene: TRBD2
V gene: TRBV2
J gene: TRBJ2-2
CDR3 protein: ASGGLAGGLSTGELF

D gene: NA
V gene: TRBV2
J gene: TRBJ1-5
CDR3 protein: ASRASAGSPNQPQH

D gene: NA
V gene: TRBV19
J gene: TRBJ1-1
CDR3 protein: ASSIVPGRGRTEAF

D gene: TRBD1
V gene: TRBV12-5
J gene: TRBJ1-6
CDR3 protein: ASGSYMDRSDSPLH

D gene: NA
V gene: TRBV20-1
J gene: TRBJ2-5
CDR3 protein: SATIEAETQY

D gene: TRBD1
V gene: TRBV7-9
J gene: TRBJ2-7
CDR3 protein: ASGETGHRTYEQY

D gene: TRBD1
V gene: TRBV10-3
J gene: TRBJ2-7
CDR3 protein: AISDPGTVSSYEQY

D gene: TRBD2
V gene: TRBV9
J gene: TRBJ2-3
CDR3 protein: ASHRLAGGTDTQY

D gene: NA
V gene: TRBV3-1
J gene: TRBJ2-3
CDR3 protein: ASSATQGVADTQY

D gene: TRBD2
V gene: TRBV19
J gene: TRBJ2-5
CDR3 protein: ASSIPGLAQKETQY

D gene: TRBD2
V gene: TRBV7-9
J gene: TRBJ2-1
CDR3 protein: ASSFGASGRPHEQF

D gene: NA
V gene: TRBV3-1
J gene: TRBJ2-6
CDR3 protein: ASSQDTWGAGANVLT

D gene: NA
V gene: TRBV3-1
J gene: TRBJ1-1
CDR3 protein: ASSPTGGKQNTEAF

D gene: TRBD1
V gene: TRBV5-1
J gene: TRBJ1-2
CDR3 protein: ASSWGQGYGYT

D gene: NA
V gene: TRBV7-9
J gene: TRBJ2-4
CDR3 protein: ASSFGVGNIQY

D gene: TRBD2
V gene: TRBV6-2/TRBV6-3
J gene: TRBJ2-5
CDR3 protein: ASSGTSGRETQY

D gene: NA
V gene: TRBV6-2/TRBV6-3
J gene: TRBJ2-3
CDR3 protein: ASFRGLPTDTQY

D gene: NA
V gene: TRBV28
J gene: TRBJ1-5
CDR3 protein: ASSSYQPQH

D gene: TRBD2
V gene: TRBV24-1
J gene: TRBJ2-6
CDR3 protein: ATSDPLAGGPTGANVLT

D gene: NA
V gene: TRBV20-1
J gene: TRBJ2-3
CDR3 protein: SASLLAVSTDTQY

D gene: NA
V gene: TRBV10-1
J gene: TRBJ2-5
CDR3 protein: ASSETPERAQY

D gene: NA
V gene: TRBV10-1
J gene: TRBJ2-5
CDR3 protein: ASSESPSEKTQY

D gene: TRBD2
V gene: TRBV29-1
J gene: TRBJ2-3
CDR3 protein: SVLSGRVDTQY

D gene: NA
V gene: TRBV29-1
J gene: TRBJ2-7
CDR3 protein: SVGDRTYYYEQY

D gene: NA
V gene: TRBV27
J gene: TRBJ1-6
CDR3 protein: ASSYRQGRNSPLH

D gene: NA
V gene: TRBV7-6
J gene: TRBJ1-1
CDR3 protein: ASSLLSMNTEAF

D gene: TRBD1
V gene: TRBV20-1
J gene: TRBJ1-5
CDR3 protein: SARAGGNPQH

D gene: TRBD1
V gene: TRBV2
J gene: TRBJ2-6
CDR3 protein: ASSEALLGGGANVLT

D gene: TRBD2
V gene: TRBV18
J gene: TRBJ2-7
CDR3 protein: ASSPRTSSISYEQY

D gene: TRBD1
V gene: TRBV5-1
J gene: TRBJ2-7
CDR3 protein: ASSEALTGHEQY

D gene: NA
V gene: TRBV5-5
J gene: TRBJ1-5
CDR3 protein: ASSQDSIQPQH

D gene: TRBD2
V gene: TRBV20-1
J gene: TRBJ2-7
CDR3 protein: SASDYAGALEYEQY

D gene: NA
V gene: TRBV27
J gene: TRBJ2-3
CDR3 protein: ASSFYEEDTQY

D gene: TRBD2
V gene: TRBV12-3/TRBV12-4
J gene: TRBJ2-1
CDR3 protein: ASRPTSGRAGEQF

D gene: NA
V gene: TRBV2
J gene: TRBJ2-3
CDR3 protein: ASSPLPGARDTQY

D gene: NA
V gene: TRBV15
J gene: TRBJ2-1
CDR3 protein: ATSRAGANNEQF

D gene: NA
V gene: TRBV3-1
J gene: TRBJ2-5
CDR3 protein: ASSQTRGGETQY

D gene: NA
V gene: TRBV12-3/TRBV12-4
J gene: TRBJ2-7
CDR3 protein: ASSLALGLVGFYEQY

D gene: TRBD1
V gene: TRBV14
J gene: TRBJ2-7
CDR3 protein: ASSRDSGFYEQY

D gene: NA
V gene: TRBV7-6
J gene: TRBJ2-3
CDR3 protein: ASSLVRYTDTQY

D gene: NA
V gene: TRBV30
J gene: TRBJ1-6
CDR3 protein: AWTPPGSRRNSPLH

D gene: NA
V gene: TRBV4-1
J gene: TRBJ2-1
CDR3 protein: ASSQDTPGGEQF

D gene: TRBD1
V gene: TRBV30
J gene: TRBJ1-2
CDR3 protein: AGLTGGNYGYT